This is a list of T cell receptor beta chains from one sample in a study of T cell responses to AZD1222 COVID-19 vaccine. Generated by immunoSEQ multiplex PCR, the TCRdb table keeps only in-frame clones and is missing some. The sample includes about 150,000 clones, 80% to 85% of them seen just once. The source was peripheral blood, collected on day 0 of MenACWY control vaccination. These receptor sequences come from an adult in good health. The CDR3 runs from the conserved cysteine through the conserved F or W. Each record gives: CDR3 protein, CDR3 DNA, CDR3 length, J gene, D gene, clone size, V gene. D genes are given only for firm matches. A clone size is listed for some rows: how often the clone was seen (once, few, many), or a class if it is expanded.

CDR3 protein: CASSGGPRVEQFF; CDR3 DNA: TGTGCCAGCAGCGGGGGCCCCCGGGTGGAGCAGTTCTTC; CDR3 length: 13; J gene: TRBJ2-1; D gene: .; clone size: .; V gene: TRBV12-3/TRBV12-4
CDR3 protein: CASSQGSANTEAFF; CDR3 DNA: TGTGCCAGCAGCCAAGGTTCTGCGAACACTGAAGCTTTCTTT; CDR3 length: 14; J gene: TRBJ1-1; D gene: .; clone size: .; V gene: TRBV14
CDR3 protein: CASSYTPIQGSDNQPQHF; CDR3 DNA: TGTGCCAGCAGCTACACCCCTATACAGGGATCGGACAATCAGCCCCAGCATTTT; CDR3 length: 18; J gene: TRBJ1-5; D gene: .; clone size: .; V gene: TRBV7-6
CDR3 protein: CASGLPTQYF; CDR3 DNA: TGTGCCAGCGGTCTCCCGACCCAGTACTTC; CDR3 length: 10; J gene: TRBJ2-5; D gene: .; clone size: .; V gene: TRBV27
CDR3 protein: CASRDTGELFF; CDR3 DNA: TGCGCCAGCAGGGACACCGGGGAGCTGTTTTTT; CDR3 length: 11; J gene: TRBJ2-2; D gene: .; clone size: .; V gene: TRBV10-2
CDR3 protein: CASAGLIYGYTF; CDR3 DNA: TGTGCCAGCGCGGGACTTATCTATGGCTACACCTTC; CDR3 length: 12; J gene: TRBJ1-2; D gene: .; clone size: .; V gene: TRBV5-5
CDR3 protein: CARSSLSGVNAGYTF; CDR3 DNA: TGTGCCAGAAGCTCCCTTAGTGGGGTAAACGCTGGCTACACCTTC; CDR3 length: 15; J gene: TRBJ1-2; D gene: .; clone size: .; V gene: TRBV7-5
CDR3 protein: CASSESGTGDEKLFF; CDR3 DNA: TGTGCCAGCAGCGAGTCCGGGACGGGCGATGAAAAACTGTTTTTT; CDR3 length: 15; J gene: TRBJ1-4; D gene: .; clone size: .; V gene: TRBV2
CDR3 protein: CASSSLSGRGYTDTQYF; CDR3 DNA: TGTGCCAGCAGCTCCCTCAGTGGGCGGGGGTACACAGATACGCAGTATTTT; CDR3 length: 17; J gene: TRBJ2-3; D gene: TRBD2; clone size: .; V gene: TRBV7-2
CDR3 protein: CASSPDRGVGGYGYTF; CDR3 DNA: TGTGCCAGCTCACCGGACAGGGGGGTCGGTGGCTATGGCTACACCTTC; CDR3 length: 16; J gene: TRBJ1-2; D gene: TRBD1; clone size: .; V gene: TRBV18
CDR3 protein: CASSLGRGPTDTQYF; CDR3 DNA: TGTGCCAGCAGCTTAGGGCGGGGGCCCACAGATACGCAGTATTTT; CDR3 length: 15; J gene: TRBJ2-3; D gene: .; clone size: .; V gene: TRBV7-3
CDR3 protein: CASSLRQSNTEAFF; CDR3 DNA: TGCGCCAGCAGCTTGCGGCAGTCGAACACTGAAGCTTTCTTT; CDR3 length: 14; J gene: TRBJ1-1; D gene: .; clone size: .; V gene: TRBV5-1
CDR3 protein: CATRATGFPGELFF; CDR3 DNA: TGTGCCACCAGAGCAACAGGGTTCCCCGGGGAGCTGTTTTTT; CDR3 length: 14; J gene: TRBJ2-2; D gene: .; clone size: .; V gene: TRBV24-1
CDR3 protein: CASSQGQLITYEQYF; CDR3 DNA: TGTGCCAGCAGCCAGGGACAGCTAATTACCTACGAGCAGTACTTC; CDR3 length: 15; J gene: TRBJ2-7; D gene: TRBD1; clone size: once; V gene: TRBV5-4
CDR3 protein: CASRGRDNLNQPQHF; CDR3 DNA: TGTGCCAGTAGGGGCCGGGACAATCTTAATCAGCCCCAGCATTTT; CDR3 length: 15; J gene: TRBJ1-5; D gene: .; clone size: .; V gene: TRBV19
CDR3 protein: CAIPPGADTGELFF; CDR3 DNA: TGTGCCATTCCCCCGGGGGCGGACACCGGGGAGCTGTTTTTT; CDR3 length: 14; J gene: TRBJ2-2; D gene: .; clone size: .; V gene: TRBV19